The 31 T cell receptor beta chains below were found in one sample sequenced in a study of blood T cells in healthy people across ages. Through a sample-barcoded 5' primer and a J-beta primer mix, a second PCR was run for roughly 6 to 12 cycles. TCRdb ran MiXCR on the 5' RACE reads and lists one entry per CDR3 protein. This table holds 780,000 or so distinct CDR3 sequences, 20% to 25% found once. These same data were also listed under a study on T cells of mothers and their children.

The sample consisted of blood. Receptors originate from a boy aged 5-17 years in good health.

V gene TRBV7-9 combines with J gene TRBJ2-2, with D uncertain. Germline assignment: CDR1 SEHNR and CDR2 FQNEAQ (reference sequence). This CDR3 contains 15 residues. The ends were cut back, 0 bases at V and 3 bases at J, with 8 bases in the middle. The CDR3 is CASSLAIVYTGELFF. CDR3 bases: TGTGCCAGCAGCTTAGCGATCGTTTACACCGGGGAGCTGTTTTTT.

The rearrangement uses TRBV5-1 and TRBJ2-1; D possibly corresponds to TRBD1 (5 bases). The J call may not be correct, given that the DNA end is closer to TRBJ2-7. The CDR3 spans 14 residues. CDR1 is SGHRS, CDR2 YFSETQ, per germline. The chain's CDR3 is CASSTLDNSYEQYF. The CDR3, as DNA: TGCGCCAGCAGCACACTGGACAACTCCTACGAGCAGTACTTC.

This chain uses TRBV20-1 with TRBJ2-4; D possibly corresponds to TRBD1 (5 bases). The CDR3 extends over 13 amino acids. V shed 0 bases and J shed 6 bases, with 9 bases lying between them. Germline CDR1 and CDR2: DFQATT and SNEGSKA (reference sequence). The CDR3 loop is CSARDPQGNIQYF. Here the CDR3 DNA reads TGCAGTGCTAGAGATCCGCAGGGAAACATTCAGTACTTC.

This chain joins TRBV4-3 and TRBJ2-5; 7 bases agree with TRBD1. The assigned J gene may be wrong: the sequence end matches TRBJ2-1 better. CDR3 length: 14 amino acids. The V gene's germline CDR1 is LGHNA and CDR2 YSLEER. Written as DNA, the CDR3 is TGCGCCAGCAGCCACAGACAGGGCTACAATGAGCAGTTCTTC. It yields the protein CASSHRQGYNEQFF.

This clonotype has only a few counts. The V gene is TRBV27, the J gene TRBJ1-2; 9 bases align to TRBD1. This CDR3 spans 15 amino acids. Germline loops: CDR1 MNHEY, CDR2 SMNVEV (reference sequence). V shed 5 bases, J shed 2 bases, and the junction held 6 bases outside the gene matches. DNA for the CDR3: TGTGCCAGCAGTCCCCGGACAGGGGCCAACTATGGCTACACCTTC. Encoded protein: CASSPRTGANYGYTF.

This chain links TRBV27 with TRBJ2-1; 8 bases map to TRBD2. The V gene end was trimmed by 2 bases and the J gene end by 9 bases; junction bases not matched to a gene: 9. The germline gives CDR1 MNHEY, CDR2 SMNVEV (reference sequence). The CDR3 loop spans 15 amino acids. The CDR3 protein is CASSLTSGGPGEQFF. DNA of the CDR3: TGTGCCAGCAGTTTAACTAGCGGAGGACCGGGTGAGCAGTTCTTC.

This chain uses TRBV25-1 with TRBJ2-3, with D perhaps matching TRBD1 (7 bases). V lost 1 base and J lost 2, with 10 bases in between. The CDR3 has 15 residues. CDR1 is MGHDK, CDR2 SYGVNS, per germline. The DNA for the CDR3 is TGTGCCAGCAGTGAATCAGGGGGGCACACAGATACGCAGTATTTT. Residues: CASSESGGHTDTQYF.

This clonotype was recorded a few times. This chain connects TRBV7-3 to TRBJ2-5, with D maybe TRBD2 (6 bases). The CDR3 spans 14 residues. With 5 bases removed from V and 3 bases from J, the gap between germline ends came to 13 bases. In germline, CDR1 is SGHTA, CDR2 FQGTGA. The CDR3 region is CASSQSGQKETQYF. For the CDR3, the DNA is TGTGCCAGCAGCCAAAGCGGGCAGAAAGAGACCCAGTACTTC.

This clonotype showed up many times. V usage is TRBV20-1 and J usage is TRBJ2-3, with 7 positions matching TRBD1. CDR1 is DFQATT and CDR2 is SNEGSKA in the germline V gene (reference sequence). V shed 5 bases, J shed 2 bases, and the junction held 10 bases outside the gene matches. CDR3 length: 15 amino acids. The CDR3 spells CSALRPTGHTDTQYF. The DNA of the CDR3 is TGCAGTGCTCTCAGGCCGACAGGGCACACAGATACGCAGTATTTT.

In this sample, this clonotype turned up a few times. V is TRBV29-1 and J is TRBJ2-5; the D is unclear. The V end was cut by 4 bases, the J end by 1 base, with 7 bases between. CDR1 is SQVTM, CDR2 ANQGSEA, per germline. The length of the CDR3 is 12 residues. The CDR3 sequence: CSVGFSQETQYF. The CDR3 bases are TGCAGCGTTGGATTCTCCCAAGAGACCCAGTACTTC.

In its sample, this clonotype was seen many times. The rearrangement links TRBV11-1 to TRBJ2-5; a weak D match, TRBD2 (6 bases). CDR1 and CDR2 from the germline V gene are SGHAT and FQDESV (reference sequence). Deletions cut 4 bases from V and 2 bases from J, with 14 bases between. The CDR3 runs to 15 residues. The CDR3 DNA reads as TGTGCCAGCAGCTCCGGCCGGGGGTTACAAGAGACCCAGTACTTC. This encodes CASSSGRGLQETQYF.

There are a few counts of this clonotype. The chain links TRBV5-6 to TRBJ1-4; D uncertain. CDR3 length equals 13 residues. The germline V gene has CDR1 SGHDT and CDR2 YYEEEE. The V end was cut by 2 bases, the J end by 6 bases, with 8 bases between. In nucleotides, the CDR3 is TGTGCCAGCAGCTTTATTACAGATGAAAAACTGTTTTTT. Its translation is CASSFITDEKLFF.

This chain joins TRBV29-1 and TRBJ1-1; D might be TRBD1 (5 bases). The CDR3 loop spans 12 amino acids. Trimming shortened V by 3 bases and J by 5 bases, and 10 bases separated the two germline ends. Germline CDR1 is SQVTM and CDR2 is ANQGSEA. CDR3 nucleotides: TGCAGCGTTGATCAGGGTGGAACTGAAGCTTTCTTT. It specifies CSVDQGGTEAFF.

The V and J genes are TRBV29-1 and TRBJ1-2, with a possible D match to TRBD1 (5 bases). Germline assignment: CDR1 SQVTM and CDR2 ANQGSEA. Deletions cut 0 bases from V and 6 bases from J, with 8 bases between. This CDR3 comprises 12 residues. The CDR3 DNA reads as TGCAGCGTTGAAGATTTGGGGGATGGCTACACCTTC. It translates to CSVEDLGDGYTF.

This clonotype came up a few times. V is TRBV2 and J is TRBJ2-5, with TRBD1 matching over 7 bases. From germline, CDR1 is SNHLY and CDR2 FYNNEI. The V gene end was trimmed by 5 bases and the J gene end by 1 base; junction bases not matched to a gene: 4. The length of the CDR3 is 14 residues. The CDR3, as DNA: TGTGCCAGCAGTTTCGACAGGGCCCAAGAGACCCAGTACTTC. This encodes CASSFDRAQETQYF.

J is TRBJ1-1 and V is TRBV4-2, with a weak D call TRBD1 (5 bases). CDR3 length: 15 residues. V was clipped by 1 base and J by 1 base, with 10 bases between them. The V gene's germline CDR1 is LGHNA and CDR2 YNFKEQ. The CDR3 region is CASSQGGTQNTEAFF. The CDR3 coding sequence is TGTGCCAGCAGCCAAGGTGGGACTCAGAACACTGAAGCTTTCTTT.

This clonotype has more than one count but fewer than ten. This chain joins TRBV28 and TRBJ2-1, with 9 nucleotides matching TRBD1. The J call may be faulty, since TRBJ2-5 better matches the DNA end. The germline V gene has CDR1 MDHEN and CDR2 SYDVKM. The CDR3 is made up of 16 amino acids. The CDR3 nucleotides read TGTGCCAGCAGTATCCTACAGGGGGCGGCACAAGAGACCCAGTACTTC. Translated: CASSILQGAAQETQYF.

This chain links TRBV7-3 with TRBJ2-5; D is ambiguous. The end of the DNA fits TRBJ2-7 better, so the J call may be wrong. The CDR3 is 15 residues long. The V gene's germline CDR1 is SGHTA and CDR2 FQGTGA. The CDR3 region is CASSFGFLGSYEQYF. The DNA for the CDR3 is TGTGCCAGCAGCTTTGGCTTCCTGGGATCCTACGAGCAGTACTTC.

The chain couples TRBV2 to TRBJ2-2; D call uncertain. Germline V gene sequence: CDR1 SNHLY, CDR2 FYNNEI. V was clipped by 3 bases and J by 4 bases, with 12 bases between them. The CDR3 is 15 amino acids. CDR3 DNA sequence: TGTGCCAGCAGTGATCCGAGCAGGATCACCGGGGAGCTGTTTTTT. Residues: CASSDPSRITGELFF.

This clonotype was seen a single time. The rearrangement joins TRBV18 to TRBJ1-2; TRBD1 might be the D (6 bases). The CDR3 covers 17 residues. Trimming removed 3 bases from V and 0 bases from J, with 17 bases in between. Germline CDR1 and CDR2: KGHSH and LQKENI. The DNA for the CDR3 is TGTGCCAGCTCACCTGGGACACGTCGGGGCACTAACTATGGCTACACCTTC. Its protein is CASSPGTRRGTNYGYTF.

This chain links TRBV28 with TRBJ1-1, with D possibly matching TRBD1 (5 bases). The ends were cut back, 11 bases at V and 0 bases at J, with 25 bases in the middle. In germline, CDR1 is MDHEN, CDR2 SYDVKM. The CDR3 runs 17 residues. The CDR3 sequence: CAAFSPFDPGMNTEAFF. CDR3 DNA: TGTGCCGCTTTTAGTCCCTTTGACCCAGGGATGAACACTGAAGCTTTCTTT.

This clonotype was recorded at least ten times. V gene TRBV4-3 combines with J gene TRBJ2-1; 7 bases are shared with TRBD2. Germline V lookup: CDR1 LGHNA, CDR2 YSLEER. The V and J ends lost 1 base and 7 bases, in that order; junction bases with no gene match: 4. The CDR3 runs 14 residues. Here the CDR3 reads CASSQVIGRNEQFF. The DNA for the CDR3 is TGCGCCAGCAGCCAAGTAATCGGGAGGAATGAGCAGTTCTTC.

The CDR3 nucleotides read TGTGCCAGCACGGGAGAAAATAGCAATCAGCCCCAGCATTTT. Its translation is CASTGENSNQPQHF. V gene TRBV12-3 or TRBV12-4 combines with J gene TRBJ1-5; D unclear. The CDR3 sequence is 14 residues long. Deletions cut 7 bases from V and 0 bases from J, with 10 bases between.

The genes are TRBV9 and TRBJ2-1; 11 nucleotides agree with TRBD1. The CDR3 runs 16 residues. V was clipped by 4 bases and J by 6 bases; unmatched bases: 9. Germline values: CDR1 SGDLS, CDR2 YYNGEE. The DNA of the CDR3 is TGTGCCAGCAGCCCCCTTTCCGGGACAGGGGGCAATGAGCAGTTCTTC. Encoded protein: CASSPLSGTGGNEQFF.

This chain uses TRBV29-1 with TRBJ2-1; 7 bases line up with TRBD2. Trimming removed 7 bases from V and 5 bases from J; junction bases left unmatched: 8. There are 13 residues in the CDR3. The germline V gene has CDR1 SQVTM and CDR2 ANQGSEA. CDR3: CSDREESHNEQFF. DNA of the CDR3: TGCAGCGACCGGGAGGAAAGCCACAATGAGCAGTTCTTC.

This CDR3 is CASRGGDIYNSPLHF. Written as DNA, the CDR3 is TGTGCCAGCAGAGGGGGGGACATCTATAATTCACCCCTCCACTTT. V usage is TRBV7-2 and J usage is TRBJ1-6, with a possible D match to TRBD1 (6 bases). The CDR3 loop spans 15 amino acids. With 6 bases removed from V and 3 bases from J, the gap between germline ends came to 12 bases. Germline V gene lookup returns CDR1 SGHTA and CDR2 FQGNSA.

This clonotype was observed a few times. The V call is TRBV9, the J call TRBJ2-1, with 7 bases identical to TRBD2. The germline V gene encodes CDR1 SGDLS and CDR2 YYNGEE. Trimming took 1 base from V and 1 from J; bases not matched to a gene: 2. The CDR3 consists of 15 residues. CDR3 sequence: CASSVLAESYNEQFF. CDR3 bases: TGTGCCAGCAGCGTACTAGCGGAGTCCTACAATGAGCAGTTCTTC.

This clonotype was seen a few times. The chain carries TRBV20-1 and TRBJ2-5; 11 bases map to TRBD1. The closer fit of TRBJ2-7 to the DNA end suggests the J call may be wrong. The CDR3 runs to 15 residues. Germline V gene lookup returns CDR1 DFQATT and CDR2 SNEGSKA (reference sequence). CDR3 region: CSASAWEDRGREQYF. For the CDR3, the DNA is TGCAGTGCTAGCGCCTGGGAGGACAGGGGGCGCGAGCAGTACTTC.

This clonotype has just a few counts. CDR3 in amino acids: CASSQDTGSHEQYF. CDR3 in DNA: TGCGCCAGCAGCCAAGATACAGGGTCCCACGAGCAGTACTTC. The chain couples TRBV4-1 to TRBJ2-7; possible D gene TRBD1, 6 bases. Germline assignment: CDR1 MGHRA and CDR2 YSYEKL. The V end lost 0 bases, the J end lost 5 bases, and 11 bases lay between the germline ends. The CDR3 has 14 residues.

The rearrangement links TRBV24-1 to TRBJ2-5, with TRBD1 as a possible D gene (7 bases). The CDR3 spans 15 residues. The V end was cut by 3 bases, the J end by 4 bases, with 14 bases between. Germline V lookup: CDR1 KGHDR, CDR2 SFDVKD. CDR3 in amino acids: CATSDDRVGGETQYF. The DNA of the CDR3 is TGTGCCACCAGTGATGACAGGGTCGGGGGAGAGACCCAGTACTTC.

This clonotype has only a few counts. One junction end does not reproduce the germline sequence, and a read error may be involved. The rearrangement uses TRBV4-2 and TRBJ1-1, with a tentative D call TRBD1 (6 bases). The germline CDR1 and CDR2 sequences are LGHNA and YNFKEQ. The CDR3 consists of 15 residues. The CDR3 region is CASSQATGMNTEAFF. The CDR3 DNA reads as TGTGCTAGCAGCCAGGCCACAGGGATGAACACTGAAGCTTTCTTT.